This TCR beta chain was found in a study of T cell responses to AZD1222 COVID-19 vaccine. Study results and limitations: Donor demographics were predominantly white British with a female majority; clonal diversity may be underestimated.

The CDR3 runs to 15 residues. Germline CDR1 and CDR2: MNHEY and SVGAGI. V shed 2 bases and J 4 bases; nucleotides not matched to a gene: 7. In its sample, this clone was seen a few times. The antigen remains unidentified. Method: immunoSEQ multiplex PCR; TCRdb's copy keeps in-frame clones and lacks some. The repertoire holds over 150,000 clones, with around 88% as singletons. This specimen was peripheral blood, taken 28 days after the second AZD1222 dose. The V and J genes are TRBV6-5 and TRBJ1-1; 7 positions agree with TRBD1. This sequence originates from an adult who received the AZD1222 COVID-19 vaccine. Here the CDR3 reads CASSYLTTGITEAFF. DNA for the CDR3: TGTGCCAGCAGTTACCTAACGACAGGGATCACTGAAGCTTTCTTT.